The rows below give T cell receptor beta chains drawn from one sample of a study of T cell responses to AZD1222 COVID-19 vaccine. Sequencing was performed with immunoSEQ multiplex PCR; in TCRdb, only in-frame clones are kept and a portion is missing. The sample consists of approximately 150,000 clones, 85% to 95% of them appearing once. The specimen comprised peripheral blood, sampled on day 0 of AZD1222 vaccination. The source of these receptors is an adult in good health. The CDR3 runs from the conserved cysteine through the conserved F or W. A D gene is named only where the DNA matches it firmly. Some rows have no size entry. The others give once, few or many, or a class for an expanded clone.

CDR3 | DNA | J | D | V | size
CASSQGDRAYGYTF | TGTGCCAGCAGCCAAGGGGACCGCGCCTATGGCTACACCTTC | TRBJ1-2 | - | TRBV5-6 | -
CAIYWGGEKLFF | TGTGCCATCTACTGGGGGGGTGAAAAACTGTTTTTT | TRBJ1-4 | - | TRBV21-1 | -
CASSLGASQYNEQFF | TGCGCCAGCAGCTTGGGCGCAAGCCAGTACAATGAGCAGTTCTTC | TRBJ2-1 | - | TRBV5-1 | -
CASSPGGTGNTIYF | TGTGCCAGCAGCCCGGGGGGGACTGGAAACACCATATATTTT | TRBJ1-3 | - | TRBV28 | -
CASSIGQGRKLFF | TGTGCCAGTAGTATTGGGCAGGGTCGGAAACTGTTTTTT | TRBJ1-4 | - | TRBV19 | -
CARCDGGGGGADTQYF | TGTGCCCGCTGTGACGGCGGGGGGGGCGGGGCAGATACGCAGTATTTT | TRBJ2-3 | TRBD2 | TRBV6-1 | -
CASSVAPLGGVTTGELFF | TGTGCCAGCAGCGTTGCCCCCCTGGGGGGAGTAACGACCGGGGAGCTGTTTTTT | TRBJ2-2 | - | TRBV9 | -
CASSSPRTELDEKLFF | TGTGCCAGCAGCAGCCCCAGGACAGAGCTTGATGAAAAACTGTTTTTT | TRBJ1-4 | - | TRBV2 | -
CASSPGTGAPYEQYF | TGTGCCAGCAGCCCCGGGACAGGGGCTCCCTACGAGCAGTACTTC | TRBJ2-7 | TRBD1 | TRBV11-2 | -
CASSFTSGSGEQYF | TGTGCCAGCAGCTTCACTAGCGGGAGCGGCGAGCAGTACTTC | TRBJ2-7 | TRBD2 | TRBV7-3 | -
CASRPSRDKNTEAFF | TGTGCCAGCAGACCTAGCCGGGACAAGAACACTGAAGCTTTCTTT | TRBJ1-1 | - | TRBV7-2 | -
CASSLTLTSGRGVNEQFF | TGCGCCAGCAGCCTCACTTTGACTAGCGGGAGGGGGGTCAATGAGCAGTTCTTC | TRBJ2-1 | TRBD2 | TRBV4-3 | -
CASSPRGASYEQYF | TGTGCCAGCAGTCCCCGTGGGGCCTCCTACGAGCAGTACTTC | TRBJ2-7 | - | TRBV5-6 | -
CASSHPLGQGGNIQYF | TGTGCCAGCAGTCACCCCCTGGGACAGGGAGGAAACATTCAGTACTTC | TRBJ2-4 | TRBD1 | TRBV28 | -
CASSRAGGPPYEQYF | TGTGCCAGCAGTAGAGCGGGGGGGCCTCCCTACGAGCAGTACTTC | TRBJ2-7 | TRBD2 | TRBV6-2/TRBV6-3 | few
CASSEVLREQYF | TGTGCCAGCAGTGAGGTGCTGCGGGAGCAGTACTTC | TRBJ2-7 | - | TRBV6-1 | -
CASSLLEGSGANVLTF | TGTGCCAGCAGTTTACTCGAGGGGTCTGGGGCCAACGTCCTGACTTTC | TRBJ2-6 | - | TRBV6-5 | -
CASSRPTRAGIVLEQYF | TGTGCCAGCAGCCGACCCACCCGAGCTGGGATCGTACTCGAGCAGTACTTC | TRBJ2-7 | - | TRBV28 | many
CASSTTPVTF | TGCGCCAGCAGTACCACTCCGGTCACCTTC | TRBJ1-2 | - | TRBV5-1 | -
CASSYYTDTQYF | TGTGCCAGCAGTTACTACACAGATACGCAGTATTTT | TRBJ2-3 | - | TRBV6-2/TRBV6-3 | -
CASISGTSGNNEQFF | TGTGCCAGCATCTCCGGGACTAGCGGCAACAATGAGCAGTTCTTC | TRBJ2-1 | TRBD2 | TRBV7-8 | -
CASSYSRSAYEQYF | TGTGCCAGCAGTTACTCGCGGAGCGCCTACGAGCAGTACTTC | TRBJ2-7 | - | TRBV6-5 | -
CASKWGREVEQYF | TGTGCCAGCAAGTGGGGGAGGGAAGTCGAGCAGTACTTC | TRBJ2-7 | TRBD2 | TRBV2 | -
CASSLKQVRSYNSPLHF | TGCGCCAGCAGCTTAAAACAGGTTCGCTCCTATAATTCACCCCTCCACTTT | TRBJ1-6 | - | TRBV5-1 | -